This T cell receptor beta chain was observed in a study of CD8 T cells in Susac syndrome. Whole-study results and caveats: That the number of individuals in its TCR sequencing and HLA analysis was relatively small was acknowledged by the study.

Sequencing of TCR beta was performed on blood CD8+ and CD4+ T cells. The study used treatment-naive patients who had stable or active relapsing-remitting disease as multiple sclerosis controls. TEMRA cells underwent FACS enrichment and CD8+ and CD4+ T cells underwent negative isolation. RNA, at roughly 0.5 to 1 ug, was reverse transcribed with random hexamers. In TCRdb, the immunoSEQ multiplex PCR reads were re-called with MiXCR into one record per CDR3 protein. The sample has some 300,000 distinct CDR3 sequences; 89% are singletons. With respect to this clonotype: What it binds is unknown.

Sequencing used CD8+ T cells from PBMCs. This TCR was sampled from a human donor with multiple sclerosis.

As DNA, the CDR3 is TGTGCCAGCAGTTTAGATTTAAGCTCCTACAATGAGCAGTTCTTC. Translating gives CASSLDLSSYNEQFF. The chain couples TRBV28 to TRBJ2-1; D gene unclear. CDR1 and CDR2 (germline): MDHEN, SYDVKM. The CDR3 totals 15 residues. V dropped 2 bases and J dropped 0 bases, with 8 bases sitting between them.